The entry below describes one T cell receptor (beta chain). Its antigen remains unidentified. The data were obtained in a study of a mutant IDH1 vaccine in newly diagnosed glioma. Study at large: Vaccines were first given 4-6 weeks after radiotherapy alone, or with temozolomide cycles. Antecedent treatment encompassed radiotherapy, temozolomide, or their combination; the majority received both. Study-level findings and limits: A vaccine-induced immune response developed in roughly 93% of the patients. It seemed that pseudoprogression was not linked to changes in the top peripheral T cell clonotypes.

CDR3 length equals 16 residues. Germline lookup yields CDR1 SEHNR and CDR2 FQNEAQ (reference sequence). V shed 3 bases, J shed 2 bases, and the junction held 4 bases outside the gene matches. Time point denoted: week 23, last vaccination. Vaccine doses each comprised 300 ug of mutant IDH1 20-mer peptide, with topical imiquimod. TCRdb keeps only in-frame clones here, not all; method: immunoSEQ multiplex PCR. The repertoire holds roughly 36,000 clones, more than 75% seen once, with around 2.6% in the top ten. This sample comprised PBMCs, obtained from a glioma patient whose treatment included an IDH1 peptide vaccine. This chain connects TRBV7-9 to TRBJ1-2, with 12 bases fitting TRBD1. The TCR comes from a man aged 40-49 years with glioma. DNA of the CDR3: TGTGCCAGCAGCTTGGCGGGGACAGGGGGCAACTATGGCTACACCTTC. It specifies CASSLAGTGGNYGYTF.